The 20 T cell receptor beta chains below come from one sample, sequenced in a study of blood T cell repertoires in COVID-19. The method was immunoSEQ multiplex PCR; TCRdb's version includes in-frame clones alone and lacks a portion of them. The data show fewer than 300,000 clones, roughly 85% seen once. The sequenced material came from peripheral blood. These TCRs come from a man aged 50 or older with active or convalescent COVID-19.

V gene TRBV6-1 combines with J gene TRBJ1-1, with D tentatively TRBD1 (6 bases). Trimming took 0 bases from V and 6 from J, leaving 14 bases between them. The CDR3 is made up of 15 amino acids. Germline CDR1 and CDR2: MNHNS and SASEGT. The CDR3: CASSEAIQGGSEAFF. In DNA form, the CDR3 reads TGTGCCAGCAGTGAAGCCATACAGGGTGGTTCTGAAGCTTTCTTT.

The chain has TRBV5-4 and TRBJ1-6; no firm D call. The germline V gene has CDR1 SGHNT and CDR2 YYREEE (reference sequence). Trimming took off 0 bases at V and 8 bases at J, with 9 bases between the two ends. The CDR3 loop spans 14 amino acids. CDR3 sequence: CASSLEGGYSPLHF. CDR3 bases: TGTGCCAGCAGCTTGGAAGGCGGGTATTCACCCCTCCACTTT.

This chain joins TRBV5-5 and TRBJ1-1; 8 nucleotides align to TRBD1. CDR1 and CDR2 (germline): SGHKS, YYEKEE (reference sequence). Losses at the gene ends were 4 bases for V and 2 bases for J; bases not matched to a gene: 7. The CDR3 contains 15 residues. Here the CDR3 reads CASSVTGGSNTEAFF. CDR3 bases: TGTGCCAGCAGCGTCACAGGGGGGAGTAACACTGAAGCTTTCTTT.

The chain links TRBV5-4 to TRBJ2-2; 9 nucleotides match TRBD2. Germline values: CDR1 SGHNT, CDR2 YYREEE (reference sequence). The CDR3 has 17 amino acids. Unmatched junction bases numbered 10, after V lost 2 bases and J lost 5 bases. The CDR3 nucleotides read TGTGCCAGCAGCTTTCCTTTAGCGGGAGTGGGGACCGGGGAGCTGTTTTTT. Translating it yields CASSFPLAGVGTGELFF.

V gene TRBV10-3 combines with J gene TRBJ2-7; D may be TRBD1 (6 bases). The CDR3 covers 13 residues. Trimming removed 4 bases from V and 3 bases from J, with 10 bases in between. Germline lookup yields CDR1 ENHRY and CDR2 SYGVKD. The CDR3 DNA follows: TGTGCCATCAGTGGGGGACAAGTCTACGAGCAGTACTTC. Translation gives CAISGGQVYEQYF.

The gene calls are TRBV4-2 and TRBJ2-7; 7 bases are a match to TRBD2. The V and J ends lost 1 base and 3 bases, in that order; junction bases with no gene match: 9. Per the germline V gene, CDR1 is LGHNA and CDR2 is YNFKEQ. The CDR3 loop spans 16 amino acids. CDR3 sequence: CASSQGRGGEGYEQYF. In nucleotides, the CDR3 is TGTGCCAGCAGCCAAGGCCGCGGCGGGGAGGGCTACGAGCAGTACTTC.

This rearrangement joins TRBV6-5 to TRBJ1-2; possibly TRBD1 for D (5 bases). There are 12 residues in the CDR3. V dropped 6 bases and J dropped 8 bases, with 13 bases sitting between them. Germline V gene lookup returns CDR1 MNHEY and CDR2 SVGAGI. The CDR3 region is CASRLGRGGYTF. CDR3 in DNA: TGTGCCAGCAGACTAGGGAGGGGAGGCTACACCTTC.

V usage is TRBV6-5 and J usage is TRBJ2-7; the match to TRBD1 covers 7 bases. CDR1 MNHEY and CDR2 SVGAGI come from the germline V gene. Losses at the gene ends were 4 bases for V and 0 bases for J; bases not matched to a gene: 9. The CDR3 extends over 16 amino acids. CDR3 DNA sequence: TGTGCCAGCAGTTCTTACAGGGGACACAACTCCTACGAGCAGTACTTC. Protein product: CASSSYRGHNSYEQYF.

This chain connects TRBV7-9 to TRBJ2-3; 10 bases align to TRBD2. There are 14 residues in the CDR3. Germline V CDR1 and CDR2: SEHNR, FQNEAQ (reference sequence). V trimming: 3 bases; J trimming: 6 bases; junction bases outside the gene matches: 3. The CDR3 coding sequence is TGTGCCAGCAGCTTTGGGACTAGCGCCGATACGCAGTATTTT. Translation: CASSFGTSADTQYF.

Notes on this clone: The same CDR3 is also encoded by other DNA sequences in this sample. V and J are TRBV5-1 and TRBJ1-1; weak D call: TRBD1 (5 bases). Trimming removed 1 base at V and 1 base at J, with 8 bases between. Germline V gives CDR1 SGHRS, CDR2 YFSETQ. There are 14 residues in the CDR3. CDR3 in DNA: TGCGCCAGCAGCTTGCAGGGCGCGAACACTGAAGCTTTCTTT. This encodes CASSLQGANTEAFF.

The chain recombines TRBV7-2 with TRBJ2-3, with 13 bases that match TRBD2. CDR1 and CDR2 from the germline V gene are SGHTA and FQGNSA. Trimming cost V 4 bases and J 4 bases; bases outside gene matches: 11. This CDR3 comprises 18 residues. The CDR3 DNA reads TGTGCCAGCAGCTCTCCCCTCGGACTAGCGGGAGAGGCAGATACGCAGTATTTT. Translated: CASSSPLGLAGEADTQYF.

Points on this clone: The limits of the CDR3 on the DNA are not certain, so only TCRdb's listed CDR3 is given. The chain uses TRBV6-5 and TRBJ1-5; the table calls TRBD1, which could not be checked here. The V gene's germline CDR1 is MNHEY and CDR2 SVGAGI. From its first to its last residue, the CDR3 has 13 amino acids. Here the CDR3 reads CASSTSIREPQHF.

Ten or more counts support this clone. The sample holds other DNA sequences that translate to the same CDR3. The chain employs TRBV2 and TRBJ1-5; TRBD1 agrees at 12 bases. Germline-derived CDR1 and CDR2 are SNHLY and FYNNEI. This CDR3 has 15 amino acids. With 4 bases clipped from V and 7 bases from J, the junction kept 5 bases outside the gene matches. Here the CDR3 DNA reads TGTGCCAGCAGTGGAGGGACAGGGGGCGGGCAGCCCCAGCATTTT. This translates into CASSGGTGGGQPQHF.

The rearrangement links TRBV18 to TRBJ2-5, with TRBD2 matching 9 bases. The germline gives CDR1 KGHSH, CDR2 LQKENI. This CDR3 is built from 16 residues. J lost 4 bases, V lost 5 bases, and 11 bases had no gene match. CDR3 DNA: TGTGCCAGCTCATCAAATAGCGGGAGTGGGGGAGAGACCCAGTACTTC. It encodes CASSSNSGSGGETQYF.

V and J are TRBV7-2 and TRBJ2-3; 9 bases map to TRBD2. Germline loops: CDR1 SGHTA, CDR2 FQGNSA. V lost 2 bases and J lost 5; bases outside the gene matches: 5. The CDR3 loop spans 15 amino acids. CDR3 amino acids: CASSLSGGRGDTQYF. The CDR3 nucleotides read TGTGCCAGCAGCTTATCCGGCGGGAGGGGAGATACGCAGTATTTT. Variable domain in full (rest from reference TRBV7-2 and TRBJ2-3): GAGVSQSPSNKVTEKGKDVELRCDPISGHTALYWYRQSLGQGLEFLIYFQGNSAPDKSGLPSDRFSAERTGGSVSTLTIQRTQQEDSAVYLCASSLSGGRGDTQYFGPGTRLTVL.

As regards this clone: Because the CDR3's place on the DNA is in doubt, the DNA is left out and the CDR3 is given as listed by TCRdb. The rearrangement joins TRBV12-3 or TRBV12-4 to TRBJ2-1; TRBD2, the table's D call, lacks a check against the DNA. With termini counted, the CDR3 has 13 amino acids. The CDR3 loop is CASSFGAGGVFFF.

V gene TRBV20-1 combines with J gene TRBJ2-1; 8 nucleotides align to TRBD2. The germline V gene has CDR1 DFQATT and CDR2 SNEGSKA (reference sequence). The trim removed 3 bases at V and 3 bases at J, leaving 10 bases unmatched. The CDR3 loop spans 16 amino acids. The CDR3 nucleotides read TGCAGTGCTAGTCCCGTTAGCGGGAACCACTACAATGAGCAGTTCTTC. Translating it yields CSASPVSGNHYNEQFF.

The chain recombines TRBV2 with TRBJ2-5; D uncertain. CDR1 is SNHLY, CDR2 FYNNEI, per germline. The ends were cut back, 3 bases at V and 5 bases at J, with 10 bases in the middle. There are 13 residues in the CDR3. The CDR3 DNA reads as TGTGCCAGCAGTGACTACTTCTCGGAGACCCAGTACTTC. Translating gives CASSDYFSETQYF.

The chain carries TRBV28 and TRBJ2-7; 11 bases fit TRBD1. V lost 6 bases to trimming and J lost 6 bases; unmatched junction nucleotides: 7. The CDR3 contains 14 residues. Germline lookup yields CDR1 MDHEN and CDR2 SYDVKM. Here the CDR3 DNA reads TGTGCCAGCAGCTTGGACAGGGGGCCCCTCGAGCAGTACTTC. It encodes CASSLDRGPLEQYF.

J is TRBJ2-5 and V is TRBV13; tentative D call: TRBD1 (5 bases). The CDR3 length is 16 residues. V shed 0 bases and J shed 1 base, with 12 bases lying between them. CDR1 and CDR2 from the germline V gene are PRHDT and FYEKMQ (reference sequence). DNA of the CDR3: TGTGCCAGCAGCTTAGGGACAGATCACCTCCAAGAGACCCAGTACTTC. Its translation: CASSLGTDHLQETQYF.